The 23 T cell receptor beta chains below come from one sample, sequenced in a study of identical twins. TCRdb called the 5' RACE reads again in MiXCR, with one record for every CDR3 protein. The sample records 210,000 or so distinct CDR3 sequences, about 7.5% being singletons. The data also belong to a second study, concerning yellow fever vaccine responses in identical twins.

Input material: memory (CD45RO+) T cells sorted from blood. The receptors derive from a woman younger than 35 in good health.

DNA for the CDR3: TGCGCCAGCAGCTTGGGGGGAACCACCTACAATGAGCAGTTCTTC. As protein: CASSLGGTTYNEQFF. This chain uses TRBV5-1 with TRBJ2-1; unclear D gene. The germline V gene has CDR1 SGHRS and CDR2 YFSETQ. Trimming left V 0 bases short and J 2 bases short, with 9 bases between. The CDR3 totals 15 residues.

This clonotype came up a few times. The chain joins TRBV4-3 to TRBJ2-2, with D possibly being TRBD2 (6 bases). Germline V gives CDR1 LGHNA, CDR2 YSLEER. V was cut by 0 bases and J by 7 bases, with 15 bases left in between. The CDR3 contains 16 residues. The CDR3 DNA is TGCGCCAGCAGCCAAGATGTTCGGGAGCCTCTCGGGGAGCTGTTTTTT. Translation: CASSQDVREPLGELFF.

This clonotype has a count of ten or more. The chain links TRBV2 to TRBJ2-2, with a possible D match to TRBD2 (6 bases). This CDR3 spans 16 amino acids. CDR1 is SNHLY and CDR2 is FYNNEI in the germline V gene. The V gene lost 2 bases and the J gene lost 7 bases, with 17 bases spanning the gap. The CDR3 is CASSERQGGGGGELFF. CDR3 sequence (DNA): TGTGCCAGCAGTGAACGCCAGGGAGGAGGTGGCGGGGAGCTGTTTTTT.

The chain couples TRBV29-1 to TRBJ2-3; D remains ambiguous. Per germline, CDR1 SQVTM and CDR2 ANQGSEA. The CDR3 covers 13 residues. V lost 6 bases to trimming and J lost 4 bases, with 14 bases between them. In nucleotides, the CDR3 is TGCAGCGTGGTGGTGAGGCAGGCAGATACGCAGTATTTT. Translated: CSVVVRQADTQYF.

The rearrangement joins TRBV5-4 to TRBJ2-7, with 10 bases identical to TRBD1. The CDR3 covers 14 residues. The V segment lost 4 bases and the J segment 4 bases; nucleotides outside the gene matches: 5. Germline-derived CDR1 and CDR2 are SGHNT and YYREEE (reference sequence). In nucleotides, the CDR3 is TGTGCCAGCAGCGCGCGGGACAGGGGTTACGAGCAGTACTTC. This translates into CASSARDRGYEQYF.

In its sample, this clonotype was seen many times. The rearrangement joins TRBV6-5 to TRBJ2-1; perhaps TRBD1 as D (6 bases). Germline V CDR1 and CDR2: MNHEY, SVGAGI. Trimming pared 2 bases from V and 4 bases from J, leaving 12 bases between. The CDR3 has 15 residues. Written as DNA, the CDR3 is TGTGCCAGCAGTTACCCTCAGACAGGTTACAATGAGCAGTTCTTC. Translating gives CASSYPQTGYNEQFF.

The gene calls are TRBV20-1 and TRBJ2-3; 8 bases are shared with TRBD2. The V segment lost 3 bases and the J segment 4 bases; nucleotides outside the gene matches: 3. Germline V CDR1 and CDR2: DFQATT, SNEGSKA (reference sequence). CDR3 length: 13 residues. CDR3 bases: TGCAGTGCTAGGCGGGGGGAGGCAGATACGCAGTATTTT. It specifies CSARRGEADTQYF.

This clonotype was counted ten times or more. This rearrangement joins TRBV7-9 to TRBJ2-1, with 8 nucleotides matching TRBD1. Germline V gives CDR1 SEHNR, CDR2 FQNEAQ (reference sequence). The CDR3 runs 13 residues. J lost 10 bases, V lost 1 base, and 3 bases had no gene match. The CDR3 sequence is CASSLEGQGEQFF. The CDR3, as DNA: TGTGCCAGCAGCTTAGAAGGACAGGGCGAGCAGTTCTTC.

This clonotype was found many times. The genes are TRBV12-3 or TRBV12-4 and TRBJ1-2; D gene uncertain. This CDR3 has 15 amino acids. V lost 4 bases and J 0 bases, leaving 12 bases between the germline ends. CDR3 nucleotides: TGTGCCAGCAGTTCTCGGATCCATCCTAACTATGGCTACACCTTC. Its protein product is CASSSRIHPNYGYTF.

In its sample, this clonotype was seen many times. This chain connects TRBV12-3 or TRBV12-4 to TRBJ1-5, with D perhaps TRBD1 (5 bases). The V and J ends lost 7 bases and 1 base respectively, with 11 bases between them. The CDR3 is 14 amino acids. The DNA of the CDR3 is TGTGCCAGCACCACTCGGGACAGCAATCAGCCCCAGCATTTT. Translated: CASTTRDSNQPQHF.

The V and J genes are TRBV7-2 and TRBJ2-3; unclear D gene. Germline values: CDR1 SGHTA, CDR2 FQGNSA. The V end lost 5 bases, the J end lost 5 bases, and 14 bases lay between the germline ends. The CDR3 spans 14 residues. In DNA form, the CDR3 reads TGTGCCAGCAGCCTCCGGGCCGCTGGAGATACGCAGTATTTT. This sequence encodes CASSLRAAGDTQYF.

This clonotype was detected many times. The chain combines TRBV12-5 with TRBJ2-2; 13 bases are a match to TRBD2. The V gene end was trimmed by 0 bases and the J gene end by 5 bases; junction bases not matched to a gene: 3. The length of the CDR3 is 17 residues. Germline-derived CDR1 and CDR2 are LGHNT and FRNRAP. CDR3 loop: CASGLVLAGGMTGELFF. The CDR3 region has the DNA TGTGCTAGTGGTTTGGTACTAGCGGGAGGGATGACCGGGGAGCTGTTTTTT.

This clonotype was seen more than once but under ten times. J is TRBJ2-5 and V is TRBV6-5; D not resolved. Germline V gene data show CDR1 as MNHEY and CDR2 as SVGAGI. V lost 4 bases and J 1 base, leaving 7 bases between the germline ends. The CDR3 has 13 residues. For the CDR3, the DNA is TGTGCCAGCAGTTCCGGCAGCCAAGAGACCCAGTACTTC. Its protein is CASSSGSQETQYF.

CDR3 protein: CASSLGQENIQYF. For the CDR3, the DNA is TGCGCCAGCAGCCTGGGACAGGAAAACATTCAGTACTTC. The rearrangement links TRBV5-1 to TRBJ2-4; 8 bases align to TRBD1. Germline V gives CDR1 SGHRS, CDR2 YFSETQ. The CDR3 runs 13 residues. J lost 5 bases, V lost 4 bases, and 2 bases had no gene match.

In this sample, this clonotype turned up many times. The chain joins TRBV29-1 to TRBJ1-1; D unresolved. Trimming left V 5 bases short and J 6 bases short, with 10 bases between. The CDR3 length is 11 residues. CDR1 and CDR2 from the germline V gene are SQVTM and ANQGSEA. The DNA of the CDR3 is TGCAGCGTTTTTAACGGGGCTGAAGCTTTCTTT. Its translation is CSVFNGAEAFF. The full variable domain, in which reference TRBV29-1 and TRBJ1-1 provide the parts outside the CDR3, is SAVISQKPSRDICQRGTSLTIQCQVDSQVTMMFWYRQQPGQSLTLIATANQGSEATYESGFVIDKFPISRPNLTFSTLTVSNMSPEDSSIYLCSVFNGAEAFFGQGTRLTVV.

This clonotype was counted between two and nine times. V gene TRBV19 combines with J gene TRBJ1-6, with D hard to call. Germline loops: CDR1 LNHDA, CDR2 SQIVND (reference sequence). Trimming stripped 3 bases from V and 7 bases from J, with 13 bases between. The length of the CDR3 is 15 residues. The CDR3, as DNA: TGTGCCAGTAGTATTCCAGGCCTGGGGAATTCACCCCTCCACTTT. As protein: CASSIPGLGNSPLHF.

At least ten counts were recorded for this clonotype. This CDR3 is CASSFSFSRSYNEQFF. The CDR3 nucleotides are TGTGCCAGCAGTTTCTCCTTTTCCCGCTCCTACAATGAGCAGTTCTTC. The rearrangement links TRBV6-2 or TRBV6-3 to TRBJ2-1; no reliable D call. This CDR3 has 16 amino acids. Trimming pared 4 bases from V and 0 bases from J, leaving 13 bases between. Germline V lookup: CDR1 MNHEY, CDR2 SVGEGT.

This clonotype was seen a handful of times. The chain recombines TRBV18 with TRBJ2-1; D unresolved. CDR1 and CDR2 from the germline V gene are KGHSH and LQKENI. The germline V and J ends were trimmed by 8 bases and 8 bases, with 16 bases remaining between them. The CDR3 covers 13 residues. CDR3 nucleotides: TGTGCCAGCGCCAGTCGTCCCAGCGATGAGCAGTTCTTC. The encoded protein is CASASRPSDEQFF.

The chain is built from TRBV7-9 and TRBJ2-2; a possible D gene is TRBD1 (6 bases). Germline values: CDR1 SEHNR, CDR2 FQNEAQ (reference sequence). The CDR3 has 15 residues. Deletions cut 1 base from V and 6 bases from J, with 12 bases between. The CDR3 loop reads CASSLGQVFSGELFF. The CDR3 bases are TGTGCCAGCAGCTTAGGACAGGTTTTCTCCGGGGAGCTGTTTTTT.

The CDR3 sequence is CAISERILPQYF. As DNA, the CDR3 is TGTGCCATCAGTGAAAGGATTTTGCCGCAGTATTTT. The gene calls are TRBV10-3 and TRBJ2-3; D call uncertain. This CDR3 has 12 residues. Trimming pared 3 bases from V and 10 bases from J, leaving 11 bases between. CDR1 ENHRY and CDR2 SYGVKD come from the germline V gene.

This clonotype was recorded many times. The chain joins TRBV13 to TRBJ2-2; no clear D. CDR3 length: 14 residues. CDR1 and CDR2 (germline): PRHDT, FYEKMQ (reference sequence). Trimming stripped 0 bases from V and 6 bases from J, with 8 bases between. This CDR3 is CASSLGGLSGELFF. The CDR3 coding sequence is TGTGCCAGCAGCTTAGGAGGGTTATCCGGGGAGCTGTTTTTT.

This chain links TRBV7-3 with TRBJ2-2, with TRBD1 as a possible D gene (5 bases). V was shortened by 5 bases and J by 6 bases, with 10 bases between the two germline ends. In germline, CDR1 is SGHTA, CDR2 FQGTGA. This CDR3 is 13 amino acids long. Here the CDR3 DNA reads TGTGCCAGCAGCCCCCAGGGCCCCGGGGAGCTGTTTTTT. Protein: CASSPQGPGELFF.

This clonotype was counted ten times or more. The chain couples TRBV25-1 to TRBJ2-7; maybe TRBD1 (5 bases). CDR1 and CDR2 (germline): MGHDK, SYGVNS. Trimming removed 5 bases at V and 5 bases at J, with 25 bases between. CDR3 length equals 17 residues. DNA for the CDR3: TGTGCCAGCAGTTTTGGCAGGGTCTCTGGGCCCGATGACGAGCAGTACTTC. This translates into CASSFGRVSGPDDEQYF.